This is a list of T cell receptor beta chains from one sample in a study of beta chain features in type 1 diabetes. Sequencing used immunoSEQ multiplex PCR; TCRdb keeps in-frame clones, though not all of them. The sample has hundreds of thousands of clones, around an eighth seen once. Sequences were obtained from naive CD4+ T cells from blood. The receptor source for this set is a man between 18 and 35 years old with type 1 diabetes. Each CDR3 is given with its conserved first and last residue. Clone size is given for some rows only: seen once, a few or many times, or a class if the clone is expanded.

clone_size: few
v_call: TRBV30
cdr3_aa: CAGWPPGTSGGNEQFF

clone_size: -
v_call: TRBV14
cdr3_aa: CASSTTAPFGTEQFF

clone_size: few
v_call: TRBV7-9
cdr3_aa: CAIPRKGISGNTIYF

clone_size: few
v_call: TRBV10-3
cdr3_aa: CAISETSGGYNEQFF

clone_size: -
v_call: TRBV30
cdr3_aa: CAWKGGWMNTEAFF

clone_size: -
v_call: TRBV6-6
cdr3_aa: CASRQGSTKNIQYF

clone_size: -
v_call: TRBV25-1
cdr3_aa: CASSEAHNYGYTF

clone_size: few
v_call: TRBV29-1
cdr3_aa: CSVGEDYEQYF

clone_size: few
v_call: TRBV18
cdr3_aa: CASSPPGQGNYGYTF

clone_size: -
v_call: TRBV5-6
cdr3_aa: CASSLNRGKQFF

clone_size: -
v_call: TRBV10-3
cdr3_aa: CAISENGLAGVTGELFF

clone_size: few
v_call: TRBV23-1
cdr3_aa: CASSQSPGVKETQYF

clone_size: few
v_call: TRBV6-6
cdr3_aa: CASSYSLTASTDTQYF

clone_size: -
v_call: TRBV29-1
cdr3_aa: CSALVKSSYEQYF

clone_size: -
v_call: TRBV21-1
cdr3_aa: CASSKGTGEKWF

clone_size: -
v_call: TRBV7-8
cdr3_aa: CASSQSLGVTYEQYF

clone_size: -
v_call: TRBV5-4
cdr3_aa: CASRRTGFNDSPLHF

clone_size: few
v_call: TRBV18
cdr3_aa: CASSLTSRTDTQYF

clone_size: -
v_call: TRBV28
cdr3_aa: CASSLGTGGLGTEAFF

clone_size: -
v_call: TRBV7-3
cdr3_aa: CASSLKGGRNTEAFF

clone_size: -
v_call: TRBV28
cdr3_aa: CASSPSDRRGGYTF

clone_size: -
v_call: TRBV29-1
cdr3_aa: CSVDRTSLGGQETQYF

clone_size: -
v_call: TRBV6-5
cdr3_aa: CASSFDRGHTYEQYF

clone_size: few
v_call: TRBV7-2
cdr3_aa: CASSPQPPGGVTGGELFF

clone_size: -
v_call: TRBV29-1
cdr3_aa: CSASTHPYEQYF

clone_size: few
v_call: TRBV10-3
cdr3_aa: CAISEQGVMSTEAFF

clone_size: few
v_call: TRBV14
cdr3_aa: CASRQDFYNEQFF

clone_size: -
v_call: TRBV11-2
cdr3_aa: CASSVDRYGYTF

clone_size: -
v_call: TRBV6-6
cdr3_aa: CASRSGGDETQYF

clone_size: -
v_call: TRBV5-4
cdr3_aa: CASSLGGTSGLYEQYF

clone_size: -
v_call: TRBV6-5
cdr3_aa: CASSYSTAEDYGYTF

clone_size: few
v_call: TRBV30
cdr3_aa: CAWSPGTGTEAFF

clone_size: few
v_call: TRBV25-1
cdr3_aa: CASSVAGVGTYNEQFF

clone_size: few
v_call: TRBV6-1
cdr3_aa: CASSEGTSGHNEQFF

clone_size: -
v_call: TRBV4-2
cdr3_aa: CASSPPGQLYEQYF

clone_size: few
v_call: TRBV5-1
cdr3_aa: CASGPGLAGAYNEQFF

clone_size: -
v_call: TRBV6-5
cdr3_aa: CASSDLTGRYNEQFF

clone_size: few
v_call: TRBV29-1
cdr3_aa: CSVLDTATNEKLFF

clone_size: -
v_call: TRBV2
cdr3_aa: CARGLAGADEQFF

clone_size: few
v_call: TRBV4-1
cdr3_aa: CASSQGERKSSYEQYF

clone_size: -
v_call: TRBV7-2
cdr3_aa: CASSLTSGSGGYEQYF

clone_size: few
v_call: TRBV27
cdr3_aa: CASSLLPGDSYEQYF

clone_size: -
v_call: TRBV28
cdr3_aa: CASSSSRTQYF

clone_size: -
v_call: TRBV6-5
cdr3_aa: CASSYGAELTDTQYF

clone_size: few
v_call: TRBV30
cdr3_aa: CAWRGRAAPNYGYTF

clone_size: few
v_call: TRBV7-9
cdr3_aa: CASRGEDSGQYF

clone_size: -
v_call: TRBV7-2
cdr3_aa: CASSPEWGGDNEQFF

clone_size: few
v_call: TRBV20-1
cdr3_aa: CSTLSEQFF

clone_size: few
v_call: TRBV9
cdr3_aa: CASAQGVSQPQHF

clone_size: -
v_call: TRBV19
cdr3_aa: CASSIFGEAQYF

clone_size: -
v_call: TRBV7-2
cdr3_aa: CASSPLTSGATDTQYF

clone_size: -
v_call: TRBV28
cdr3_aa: CASSSAVSGNTEAFF

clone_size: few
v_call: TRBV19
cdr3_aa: CASSRQESNYEQYF

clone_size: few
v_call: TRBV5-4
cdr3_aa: CASSVPTGYGADTQYF

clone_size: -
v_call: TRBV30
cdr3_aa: CAWSGLAGGPNTQYF

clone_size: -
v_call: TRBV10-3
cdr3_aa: CAISASYEQFF

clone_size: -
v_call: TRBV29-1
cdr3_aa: CSVPGQVTEAFF

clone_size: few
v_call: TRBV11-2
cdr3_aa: CASSFNRGTSGVKETQYF

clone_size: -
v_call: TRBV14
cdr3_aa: CASSLISSYNEQFF

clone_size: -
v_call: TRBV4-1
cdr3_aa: CASSQVFGTKGNYGYTF